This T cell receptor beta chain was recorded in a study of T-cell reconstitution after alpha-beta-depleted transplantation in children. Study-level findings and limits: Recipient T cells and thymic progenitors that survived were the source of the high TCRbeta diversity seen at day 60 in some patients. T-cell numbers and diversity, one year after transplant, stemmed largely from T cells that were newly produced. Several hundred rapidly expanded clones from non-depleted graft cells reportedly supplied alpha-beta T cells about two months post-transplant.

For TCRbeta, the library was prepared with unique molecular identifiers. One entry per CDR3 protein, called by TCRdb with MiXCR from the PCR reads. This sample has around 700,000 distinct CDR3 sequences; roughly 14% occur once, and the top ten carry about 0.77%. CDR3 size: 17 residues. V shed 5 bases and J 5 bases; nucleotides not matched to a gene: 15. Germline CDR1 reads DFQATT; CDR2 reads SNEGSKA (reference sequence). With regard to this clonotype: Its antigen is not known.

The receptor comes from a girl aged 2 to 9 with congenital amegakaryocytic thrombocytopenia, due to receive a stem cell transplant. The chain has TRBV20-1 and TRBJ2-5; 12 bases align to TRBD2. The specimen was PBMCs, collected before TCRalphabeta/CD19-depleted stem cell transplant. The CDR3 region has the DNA TGCAGTGCTGGGGCCCAGCTTCTAGCGGGAGGGGGGGAGACCCAGTACTTC. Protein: CSAGAQLLAGGGETQYF.